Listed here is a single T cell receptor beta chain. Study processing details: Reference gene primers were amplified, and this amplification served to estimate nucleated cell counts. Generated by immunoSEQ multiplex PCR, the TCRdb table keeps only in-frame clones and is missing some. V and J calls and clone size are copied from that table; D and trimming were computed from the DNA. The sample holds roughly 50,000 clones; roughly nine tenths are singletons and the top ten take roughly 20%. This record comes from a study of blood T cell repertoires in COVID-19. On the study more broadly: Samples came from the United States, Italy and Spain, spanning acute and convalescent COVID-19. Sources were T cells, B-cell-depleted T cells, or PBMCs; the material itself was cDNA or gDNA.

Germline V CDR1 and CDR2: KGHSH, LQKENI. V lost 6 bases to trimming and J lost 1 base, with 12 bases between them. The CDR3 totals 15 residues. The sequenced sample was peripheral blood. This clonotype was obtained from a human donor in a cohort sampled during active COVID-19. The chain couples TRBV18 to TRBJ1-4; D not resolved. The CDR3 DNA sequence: TGTGCCAGCTCCTACGAGGGCATAACTAATGAAAAACTGTTTTTT. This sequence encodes CASSYEGITNEKLFF. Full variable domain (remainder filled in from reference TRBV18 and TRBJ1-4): NAGVMQNPRHLVRRRGQEARLRCSPMKGHSHVYWYRQLPEEGLKFMVYLQKENIIDESGMPKERFSAEFPKEGPSILRIQQVVRGDSAAYFCASSYEGITNEKLFFGSGTQLSVL.